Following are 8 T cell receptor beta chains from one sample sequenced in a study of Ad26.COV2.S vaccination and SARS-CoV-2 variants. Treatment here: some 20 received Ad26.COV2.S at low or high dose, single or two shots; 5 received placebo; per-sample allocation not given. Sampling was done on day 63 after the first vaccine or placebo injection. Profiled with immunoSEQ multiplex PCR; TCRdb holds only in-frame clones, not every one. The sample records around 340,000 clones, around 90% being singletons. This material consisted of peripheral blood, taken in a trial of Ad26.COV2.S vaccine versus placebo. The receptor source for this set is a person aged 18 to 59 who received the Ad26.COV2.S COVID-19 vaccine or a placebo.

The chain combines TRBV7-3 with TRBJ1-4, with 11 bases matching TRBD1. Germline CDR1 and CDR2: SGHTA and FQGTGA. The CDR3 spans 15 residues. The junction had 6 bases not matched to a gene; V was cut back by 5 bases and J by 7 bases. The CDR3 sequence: CASSPGTGGTEKLFF. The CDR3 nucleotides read TGTGCCAGCAGCCCCGGGACAGGGGGAACTGAAAAACTGTTTTTT.

The CDR3 spells CASSPGYVPDTQYF. CDR3 coding DNA: TGTGCCAGCAGCCCAGGGTATGTCCCAGATACGCAGTATTTT. The chain combines TRBV7-2 with TRBJ2-3; D is perhaps TRBD1 (5 bases). V was pared by 5 bases and J by 4 bases, with 13 bases between. Germline values: CDR1 SGHTA, CDR2 FQGNSA. The CDR3 has 14 amino acids.

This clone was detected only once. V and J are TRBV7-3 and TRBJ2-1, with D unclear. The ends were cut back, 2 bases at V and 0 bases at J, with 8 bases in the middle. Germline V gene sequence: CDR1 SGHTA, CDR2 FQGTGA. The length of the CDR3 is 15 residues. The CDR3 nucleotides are TGTGCCAGCAGCTTATATACGAGCTCCTACAATGAGCAGTTCTTC. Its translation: CASSLYTSSYNEQFF.

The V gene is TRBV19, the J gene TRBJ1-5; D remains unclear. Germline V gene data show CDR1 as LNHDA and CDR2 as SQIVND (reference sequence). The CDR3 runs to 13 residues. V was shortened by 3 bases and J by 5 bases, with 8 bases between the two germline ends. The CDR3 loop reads CASSIGRDQPQHF. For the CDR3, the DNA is TGTGCCAGTAGTATCGGTAGGGATCAGCCCCAGCATTTT.

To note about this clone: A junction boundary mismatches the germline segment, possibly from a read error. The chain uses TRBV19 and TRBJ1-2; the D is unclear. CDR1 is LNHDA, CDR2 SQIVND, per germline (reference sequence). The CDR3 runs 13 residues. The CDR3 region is CASNIGRTYGYTF. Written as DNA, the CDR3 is TGTGCCAGTAATATAGGACGCACCTATGGCTACACCTTC.

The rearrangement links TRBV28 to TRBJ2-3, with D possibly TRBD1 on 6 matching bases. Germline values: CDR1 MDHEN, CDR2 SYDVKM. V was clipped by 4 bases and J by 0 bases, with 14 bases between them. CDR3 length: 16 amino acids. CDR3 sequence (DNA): TGTGCCAGCAGTTCCTTGAAACAGGGAAGCACAGATACGCAGTATTTT. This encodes CASSSLKQGSTDTQYF.

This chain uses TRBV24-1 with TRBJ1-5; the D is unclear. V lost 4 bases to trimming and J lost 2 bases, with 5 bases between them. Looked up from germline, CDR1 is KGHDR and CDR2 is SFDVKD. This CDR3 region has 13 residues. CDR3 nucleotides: TGTGCCACCAGTGAGACGGGCAATCAGCCCCAGCATTTT. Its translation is CATSETGNQPQHF.

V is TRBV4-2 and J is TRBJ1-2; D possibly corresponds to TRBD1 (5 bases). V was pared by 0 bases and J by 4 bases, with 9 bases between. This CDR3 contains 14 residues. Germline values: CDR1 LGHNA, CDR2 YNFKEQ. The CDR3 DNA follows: TGTGCCAGCAGCCAAGATTACAGGCTCTATGGCTACACCTTC. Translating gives CASSQDYRLYGYTF.